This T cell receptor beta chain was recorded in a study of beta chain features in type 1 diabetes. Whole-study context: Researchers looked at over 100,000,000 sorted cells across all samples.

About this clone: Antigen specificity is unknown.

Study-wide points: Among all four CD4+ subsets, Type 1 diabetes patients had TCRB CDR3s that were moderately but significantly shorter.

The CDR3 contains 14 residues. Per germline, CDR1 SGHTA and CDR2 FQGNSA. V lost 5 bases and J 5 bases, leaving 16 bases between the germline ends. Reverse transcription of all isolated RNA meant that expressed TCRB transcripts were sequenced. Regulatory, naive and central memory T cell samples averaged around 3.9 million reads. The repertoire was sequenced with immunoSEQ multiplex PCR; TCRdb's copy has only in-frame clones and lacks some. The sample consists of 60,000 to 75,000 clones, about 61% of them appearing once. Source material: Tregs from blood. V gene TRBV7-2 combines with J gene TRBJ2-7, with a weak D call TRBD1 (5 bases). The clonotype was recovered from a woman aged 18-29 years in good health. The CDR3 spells CASSKRQGEDEQYF. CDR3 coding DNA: TGTGCCAGCAGCAAGAGGCAGGGCGAGGACGAGCAGTACTTC. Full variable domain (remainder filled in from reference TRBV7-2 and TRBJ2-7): GAGVSQSPSNKVTEKGKDVELRCDPISGHTALYWYRQSLGQGLEFLIYFQGNSAPDKSGLPSDRFSAERTGGSVSTLTIQRTQQEDSAVYLCASSKRQGEDEQYFGPGTRLTVT.